This T cell receptor beta chain was observed in a study of T cell responses to AZD1222 COVID-19 vaccine. Clones were sequenced by immunoSEQ multiplex PCR, and TCRdb holds only the in-frame ones, with some missing. Among about 130,000 clones listed, approximately 91% were seen once. Per the germline V gene, CDR1 is MNHEY and CDR2 is SMNVEV (reference sequence). The V end was cut by 5 bases, the J end by 10 bases, with 18 bases between. The CDR3 has 14 amino acids. The clonotype was recovered from an adult who received the AZD1222 COVID-19 vaccine. Here the sequenced sample was peripheral blood, taken 28 days after the second AZD1222 dose. The chain joins TRBV27 to TRBJ2-1; D might be TRBD1 (7 bases). The CDR3 loop is CASSAGTERREQFF. The CDR3 DNA sequence: TGTGCCAGCAGTGCGGGGACAGAGCGAAGAGAGCAGTTCTTC.